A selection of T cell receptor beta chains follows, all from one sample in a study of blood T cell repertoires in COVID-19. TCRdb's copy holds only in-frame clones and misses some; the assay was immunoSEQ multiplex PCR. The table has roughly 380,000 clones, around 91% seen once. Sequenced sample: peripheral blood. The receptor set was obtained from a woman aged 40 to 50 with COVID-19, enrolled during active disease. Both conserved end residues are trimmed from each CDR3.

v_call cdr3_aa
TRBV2 ASSLMDRGYEQY
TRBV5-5 ASSSSGGSYNEQF
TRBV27 ASSITANTGELF
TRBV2 ASSERETGGYT
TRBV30 AWSAQPLVTEAF
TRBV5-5 ASSLGFRRHISGNTIY
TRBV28 ASSFPGLAGDEQY
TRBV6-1 ASSDDRGRSGANVLT
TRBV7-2 ASSRGGGNQPQH
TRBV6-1 ASSEANLQGSVF
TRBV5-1 ASSYQTRAGRTTDTQY
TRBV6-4 ASKLAGDTGELF
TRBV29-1 SVEPRGTYNEQF
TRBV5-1 ASSLGTGLDEKLF
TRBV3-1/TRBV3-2 ASSQVGSGTGELF
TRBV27 ASLMNTEAF
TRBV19 ASSSPGKRGYYNEQF
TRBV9 ASSVSGQGKEKLF
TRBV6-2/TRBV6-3 ASSPGAGELF
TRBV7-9 ASSLGPVNTEAF
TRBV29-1 SVDGGGYT
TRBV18 ASSPLQRGDGYT
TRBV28 ASTVYAGLYEQY
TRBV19 ASRGGQGYEQY
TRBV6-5 ASSPTGVRNQPQH
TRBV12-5 ASGLGRGTGELF
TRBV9 ASSVSGANTGELF
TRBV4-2 ASSQDGRDRV
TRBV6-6 ASSYGTGETQY
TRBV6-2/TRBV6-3 ASSYTVEGTDTQY
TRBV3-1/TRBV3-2 ASSHSSRSSYNEQF
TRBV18 ASSPLNGLDTEAF
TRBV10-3 AISGPQGAAHTQY
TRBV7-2 ASSLRRGASGELF
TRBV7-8 ASSLRQGSSQETQY
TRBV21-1 ASSNCGASYEQY
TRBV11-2 ASSLGEGQKRGNSPLH
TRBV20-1 SAQVDQPQH
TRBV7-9 ASSRDRAVGGYT
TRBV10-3 AISERGGDQPQH
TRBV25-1 ASSRVGSNQPQH
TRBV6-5 ASSPGQLNTIY
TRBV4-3 ASSQGGSNYGYT